Listed here is a single T cell receptor beta chain. The data belong to a study of blood T cell repertoires in COVID-19. Study as a whole: From T cells, B-cell-depleted T cells, or PBMCs came the material, which was cDNA or gDNA.

Methods used by the authors: The assay estimated nucleated cells by amplifying reference gene primers. Produced via immunoSEQ multiplex PCR; TCRdb's table is partial and in-frame only. The V and J calls and clone size come from that table; D and trimming were worked out from the DNA. The data hold a few hundred thousand clones, with roughly 91% observed a single time. Sequences were obtained from PBMCs or T cells enriched from blood (not recorded which). The receptor was derived from a woman between 55 and 75 years old in a cohort exposed to, infected with or recovered from COVID-19 (not recorded which).

The CDR3 region is CASSGTGVYGYTF. CDR3 sequence (DNA): TGTGCCAGCAGTGGGACAGGGGTCTATGGCTACACCTTC. This chain connects TRBV2 to TRBJ1-2, with 9 bases identical to TRBD1. This CDR3 spans 13 amino acids. Looked up from germline, CDR1 is SNHLY and CDR2 is FYNNEI. Germline trimming cut 4 bases from V and 4 bases from J; bases unmatched to any gene: 1.